What follows describes a single T cell receptor beta chain. The antigen is undetermined. The sample is drawn from a study of Ad26.COV2.S vaccination and SARS-CoV-2 variants. Overall study findings and caveats: Vaccinees reportedly had broad spike-specific CD8+ and CD4+ T cell responses.

Treatment reported: around 19 received Ad26.COV2.S at low or high dose, single or two shots; about 5 received placebo; per-sample allocation not given. Material that was analyzed had been drawn on day 63 after the first vaccine or placebo injection. This CDR3 is built from 12 residues. In germline, CDR1 is WNHNN, CDR2 SYGVQD (reference sequence). V lost 3 bases and J lost 7, with 9 bases in between. Clones were read by immunoSEQ multiplex PCR, and TCRdb kept only the in-frame ones, dropping some. There are roughly 700,000 clones in the sample; around 89% occur only once, and roughly 1.5% lies in the top ten.

The rearrangement uses TRBV10-1 and TRBJ1-1; no reliable D call. The TCR comes from a person between 18 and 59 years old who received the Ad26.COV2.S COVID-19 vaccine or a placebo. The sequences come from peripheral blood, collected in a trial of Ad26.COV2.S vaccine versus placebo. The CDR3 DNA is TGCGCCAGCAGTGACTTGTTGGGTGAAGCTTTCTTT. Translation: CASSDLLGEAFF.